The present T cell receptor (beta chain) was sequenced within a study of blood T cell repertoires in COVID-19. Background on the study: The United States, Italy and Spain supplied acute and convalescent COVID-19 samples.

This table comes from immunoSEQ multiplex PCR, and its TCRdb copy is limited to in-frame clones, with some not included. The sample includes about 290,000 clones, roughly 89% of them seen just once. The CDR3 length is 13 residues. Trimming stripped 4 bases from V and 5 bases from J, with 10 bases between. Germline CDR1 SGHNT, CDR2 YYREEE (reference sequence). The Seattle patients, enrolled during active infection, were followed longitudinally. This chain uses TRBV5-4 with TRBJ2-1; TRBD2 is a possible D gene (6 bases). Sequencing used peripheral blood. This sequence originates from a woman between 25 and 40 years old with COVID-19, enrolled during active disease. The chain's CDR3 is CASSRDFNNEQFF. The CDR3 DNA is TGTGCCAGCAGCCGGGACTTCAACAATGAGCAGTTCTTC.